The 7 T cell receptor beta chains below come from one sample, sequenced in a study of blood T cell repertoires in COVID-19. Profiling relied on immunoSEQ multiplex PCR, and the TCRdb table lists in-frame clones only, not all of them. The table lists about 200,000 clones, more than 75% of them singletons. Source material: peripheral blood. These TCRs come from a woman aged 40 to 50 with COVID-19, enrolled during active disease.

The chain has TRBV24-1 and TRBJ2-3, with D maybe TRBD1 (5 bases). V was cut by 4 bases and J by 2 bases, with 12 bases left in between. Per the germline V gene, CDR1 is KGHDR and CDR2 is SFDVKD. The CDR3 is made up of 15 amino acids. CDR3 region: CATSEAKGPTDTQYF. CDR3 DNA sequence: TGTGCCACCAGTGAGGCGAAGGGGCCCACAGATACGCAGTATTTT.

The J gene is TRBJ2-7, the V gene TRBV11-1, with TRBD1 matching over 9 bases. Trimming removed 0 bases from V and 4 bases from J; junction bases left unmatched: 10. The germline V gene has CDR1 SGHAT and CDR2 FQDESV (reference sequence). This CDR3 contains 17 residues. CDR3 region: CASSLADWDRASYEQYF. In nucleotides, the CDR3 is TGTGCCAGCAGCTTAGCCGATTGGGACAGGGCGTCATACGAGCAGTACTTC. The full variable domain, completed using reference TRBV11-1 and TRBJ2-7, is EAEVAQSPRYKITEKSQAVAFWCDPISGHATLYWYRQILGQGPELLVQFQDESVVDDSQLPKDRFSAERLKGVDSTLKIQPAELGDSAMYLCASSLADWDRASYEQYFGPGTRLTVT.

In this sample, this clone turned up a few times. The J gene is TRBJ2-2, the V gene TRBV19; TRBD2 matches 9 bases. Germline V gene data show CDR1 as LNHDA and CDR2 as SQIVND (reference sequence). Trimming cost V 9 bases and J 5 bases; bases outside gene matches: 10. The CDR3 has 15 residues. This CDR3 reads CASIAGAYPTGELFF. The CDR3 DNA sequence: TGTGCCAGCATAGCGGGGGCATACCCGACCGGGGAGCTGTTTTTT. Complete variable domain (other parts from reference TRBV19 and TRBJ2-2): DGGITQSPKYLFRKEGQNVTLSCEQNLNHDAMYWYRQDPGQGLRLIYYSQIVNDFQKGDIAEGYSVSREKKESFPLTVTSAQKNPTAFYLCASIAGAYPTGELFFGEGSRLTVL.

V gene TRBV30 combines with J gene TRBJ1-2, with D tentatively TRBD1 (5 bases). From germline, CDR1 is GTSNPN and CDR2 SVGIG (reference sequence). The CDR3 has 14 residues. Trimming took off 4 bases at V and 5 bases at J, with 17 bases between the two ends. CDR3 sequence reads: CAWIGQGGSYGYTF. The DNA of the CDR3 is TGTGCCTGGATCGGGCAGGGTGGGTCATATGGCTACACCTTC. Using reference TRBV30 and TRBJ1-2 for the parts outside the CDR3, the full variable domain is SQTIHQWPATLVQPVGSPLSLECTVEGTSNPNLYWYRQAAGRGLQLLFYSVGIGQISSEVPQNLSASRPQDRQFILSSKKLLLSDSGFYLCAWIGQGGSYGYTFGSGTRLTVV.

The chain links TRBV7-9 to TRBJ2-3, with 7 nucleotides matching TRBD2. After removal of 2 bases from V and 1 base from J, the junction contained 9 bases not matched to a gene. There are 17 residues in the CDR3. CDR1 SEHNR and CDR2 FQNEAQ come from the germline V gene (reference sequence). The CDR3 here is CASSLTSGVWGTDTQYF. CDR3 DNA: TGTGCCAGCAGCTTAACAAGCGGGGTCTGGGGCACAGATACGCAGTATTTT.

This clone was seen more than once but under ten times. This chain links TRBV19 with TRBJ2-3, with D possibly matching TRBD2 (6 bases). CDR1 and CDR2 from the germline V gene are LNHDA and SQIVND (reference sequence). The CDR3 spans 16 residues. V was pared by 7 bases and J by 2 bases, with 19 bases between. CDR3 residues: CASTSGGALYTDTQYF. The CDR3 bases are TGTGCCAGTACGTCCGGGGGAGCGCTATACACAGATACGCAGTATTTT. Variable domain in full (rest from reference TRBV19 and TRBJ2-3): DGGITQSPKYLFRKEGQNVTLSCEQNLNHDAMYWYRQDPGQGLRLIYYSQIVNDFQKGDIAEGYSVSREKKESFPLTVTSAQKNPTAFYLCASTSGGALYTDTQYFGPGTRLTVL.

The sample holds one count of this clone. The chain employs TRBV12-3 or TRBV12-4 and TRBJ1-2, with D possibly TRBD1 on 5 matching bases. The CDR3 sequence is 13 residues long. Between the trimmed V and J ends, which lost 7 bases and 4 bases, there was a span of 13 bases. The DNA of the CDR3 is TGTGCCAGCACTTTGGGGGGTAGCTATGGCTACACCTTC. This gives the protein CASTLGGSYGYTF.